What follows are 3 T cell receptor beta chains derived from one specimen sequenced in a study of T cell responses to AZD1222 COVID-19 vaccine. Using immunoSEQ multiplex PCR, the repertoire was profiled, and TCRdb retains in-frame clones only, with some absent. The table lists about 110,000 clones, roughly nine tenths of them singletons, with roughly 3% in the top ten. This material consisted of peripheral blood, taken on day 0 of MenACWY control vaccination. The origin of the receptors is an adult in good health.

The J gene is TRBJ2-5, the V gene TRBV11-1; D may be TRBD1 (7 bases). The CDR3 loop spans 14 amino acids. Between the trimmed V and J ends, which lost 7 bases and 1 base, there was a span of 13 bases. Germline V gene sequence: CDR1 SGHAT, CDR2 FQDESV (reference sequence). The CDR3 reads CASTGGQSQETQYF. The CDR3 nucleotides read TGTGCCAGCACCGGGGGACAGAGCCAAGAGACCCAGTACTTC.

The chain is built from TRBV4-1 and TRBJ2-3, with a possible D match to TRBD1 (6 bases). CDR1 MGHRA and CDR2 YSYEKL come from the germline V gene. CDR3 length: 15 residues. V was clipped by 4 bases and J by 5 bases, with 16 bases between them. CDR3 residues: CASSPSSQGLDTQYF. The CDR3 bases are TGCGCCAGCAGCCCCTCATCGCAGGGGTTAGATACGCAGTATTTT.

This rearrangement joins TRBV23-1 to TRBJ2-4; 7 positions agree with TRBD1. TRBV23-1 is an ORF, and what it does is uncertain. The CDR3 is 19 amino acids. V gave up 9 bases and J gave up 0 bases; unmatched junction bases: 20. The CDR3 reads CARLKGQRSPPLAKNIQYF. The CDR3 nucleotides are TGCGCCAGGTTAAAGGGACAGCGGTCTCCCCCTTTAGCCAAAAACATTCAGTACTTC.